The 24 T cell receptor beta chains below all came from one sample that was sequenced in a study of T cells expressing NK-cell markers. Reanalyzing the 5' RACE reads, TCRdb keeps one entry per CDR3 protein, without DNA. The sample totals some 120,000 distinct CDR3 sequences; its top ten clones hold 15% to 20%. Sample: blood T cells: a sorted CD56 or NKG2C T cell subset, CD4+ or CD8+ T cells, or bulk PBMC T cells (not recorded which). The receptors shown here come from a woman between 18 and 75 years old in good health.

This rearrangement joins TRBV20-1 to TRBJ2-1; TCRdb lists TRBD2, though no DNA is available to test this call. Germline V lookup: CDR1 DFQATT, CDR2 SNEGSKA (reference sequence). This CDR3 is built from 15 residues. The CDR3 is CSARDPERGSAPQFF.

V is TRBV30 and J is TRBJ2-5; as DNA is missing, the TRBD1 call by TCRdb cannot be tested. Germline lookup yields CDR1 GTSNPN and CDR2 SVGIG (reference sequence). The CDR3 runs to 14 residues. This CDR3 reads CAWSVGQYQETQYF.

CDR3 in amino acids: CASSFGHLTYEQYF. The chain has TRBV6-2 or TRBV6-3 and TRBJ2-7; checking the TCRdb D call of TRBD1 is not possible without DNA. This CDR3 region has 14 residues. Germline V gene lookup returns CDR1 MNHEY and CDR2 SVGEGT.

V is TRBV12-3 or TRBV12-4 and J is TRBJ2-7. The length of the CDR3 is 14 residues. The CDR3 protein is CASSLAGSWNEQYF.

The chain uses TRBV29-1 and TRBJ2-7; the D call of TRBD1 rests on TCRdb alone, since no DNA is present to check it. The CDR3 has 13 amino acids. Germline loops: CDR1 SQVTM, CDR2 ANQGSEA. CDR3 sequence reads: CSVEGQGAYEQYF.

The chain uses TRBV7-3 and TRBJ2-5; TCRdb picks TRBD2, but there is no DNA to check that call. The CDR3 consists of 15 residues. Germline V gene data show CDR1 as SGHTA and CDR2 as FQGTGA. This CDR3 is CASSPVGASWETQYF.

The V and J genes are TRBV11-2 and TRBJ1-4. In germline, CDR1 is SGHAT, CDR2 FQNNGV. This CDR3 is 12 amino acids long. The CDR3 sequence is CASSSDGEKLFF.

This chain links TRBV4-3 with TRBJ2-7; checking the TCRdb D call of TRBD1 is not possible without DNA. Germline CDR1 LGHNA, CDR2 YSLEER. The CDR3 covers 14 residues. CDR3 sequence: CASSQGTDVYEQYF.

The chain combines TRBV29-1 with TRBJ2-1. CDR1 is SQVTM, CDR2 ANQGSEA, per germline. This CDR3 region has 11 residues. This CDR3 reads CSVPDYNEQFF.

The rearrangement links TRBV6-1 to TRBJ2-1; there is no DNA to check the TCRdb D call of TRBD1. Germline CDR1 and CDR2: MNHNS and SASEGT. This CDR3 has 13 amino acids. The CDR3 region is CASSADSLKEQFF.

The V gene is TRBV20-1, the J gene TRBJ1-1. Germline CDR1 reads DFQATT; CDR2 reads SNEGSKA (reference sequence). The length of the CDR3 is 15 residues. CDR3 sequence: CSARAYSREYTEAFF.

The chain carries TRBV11-2 and TRBJ2-1. CDR3 length equals 14 residues. The germline V gene encodes CDR1 SGHAT and CDR2 FQNNGV. The CDR3 protein is CASSLQSSYNEQFF.

The rearrangement joins TRBV19 to TRBJ2-1; TCRdb selects TRBD2, and the lack of DNA leaves this call unchecked. In germline, CDR1 is LNHDA, CDR2 SQIVND (reference sequence). The length of the CDR3 is 14 residues. The CDR3 sequence is CASSPTSGNNEQFF.

The chain is built from TRBV27 and TRBJ1-6; TCRdb calls TRBD1, which cannot be checked without DNA. Looked up from germline, CDR1 is MNHEY and CDR2 is SMNVEV (reference sequence). The CDR3 consists of 14 residues. The CDR3 is CASNPSGVGSPLHF.

The chain has TRBV20-1 and TRBJ1-5. CDR3 size: 15 residues. Germline V lookup: CDR1 DFQATT, CDR2 SNEGSKA (reference sequence). The CDR3 sequence is CSARDLTPSNQPQHF.

J is TRBJ2-6 and V is TRBV29-1. The CDR3 covers 14 residues. Germline V gene data show CDR1 as SQVTM and CDR2 as ANQGSEA. CDR3 amino acids: CSVDGGSGANVLTF. The complete variable domain, with remaining parts taken from reference TRBV29-1 and TRBJ2-6, reads SAVISQKPSRDICQRGTSLTIQCQVDSQVTMMFWYRQQPGQSLTLIATANQGSEATYESGFVIDKFPISRPNLTFSTLTVSNMSPEDSSIYLCSVDGGSGANVLTFGAGSRLTVL.

This chain connects TRBV25-1 to TRBJ2-5; the TRBD1 assignment by TCRdb is unverifiable without DNA. The CDR3 totals 11 residues. Per germline, CDR1 MGHDK and CDR2 SYGVNS. The CDR3: CASRTGGTQYF.

The chain carries TRBV27 and TRBJ2-1; with no DNA, the TCRdb D assignment of TRBD2 cannot be verified. This CDR3 has 15 amino acids. Germline V gene sequence: CDR1 MNHEY, CDR2 SMNVEV (reference sequence). The CDR3 loop is CASSLLAGGYNEQFF.

This chain uses TRBV6-1 with TRBJ2-5; the D call of TRBD2 rests on TCRdb alone, since no DNA is present to check it. The CDR3 covers 16 residues. Germline CDR1 is MNHNS and CDR2 is SASEGT. CDR3 amino acids: CASSGWLAGGQETQYF.

The chain joins TRBV7-9 to TRBJ2-1; the D call of TRBD2 rests on TCRdb alone, since no DNA is present to check it. The germline V gene has CDR1 SEHNR and CDR2 FQNEAQ (reference sequence). CDR3 length: 15 residues. The CDR3 reads CASSGPGLIGDEQFF.

J is TRBJ1-6 and V is TRBV30; there is no DNA to check the TCRdb D call of TRBD1. The CDR3 runs 12 residues. Germline CDR1 reads GTSNPN; CDR2 reads SVGIG (reference sequence). The CDR3 spells CAWLFGGSPLHF.

This chain links TRBV4-3 with TRBJ1-3; no DNA is available, so the TRBD1 call from TCRdb remains unchecked. The CDR3 has 17 amino acids. From germline, CDR1 is LGHNA and CDR2 YSLEER. This CDR3 is CASSQDPQGTSGNTIYF.

This chain connects TRBV29-1 to TRBJ2-1; TCRdb indicates TRBD2, and absent DNA this call remains unverified. This CDR3 region has 15 residues. The germline V gene encodes CDR1 SQVTM and CDR2 ANQGSEA. CDR3 loop: CSVVGGGGSYNEQFF.

The rearrangement links TRBV5-1 to TRBJ2-5; the D call from TCRdb, TRBD2, cannot be confirmed without DNA. In germline, CDR1 is SGHRS, CDR2 YFSETQ. CDR3 length: 16 amino acids. The CDR3 region is CASSLFSGGHQETQYF.